This T cell receptor (beta chain) was recorded in a study of T-cell reconstitution after alpha-beta-depleted transplantation in children. It was with unique molecular identifiers that the TCRbeta library was prepared. TCRdb ran MiXCR on the PCR reads and lists one entry per CDR3 protein. Among about 240,000 distinct CDR3 sequences listed, approximately 12% were seen once. V lost 8 bases, J lost 2 bases, and 13 bases lay in between. The CDR3 is 13 residues long. This clonotype was counted at least ten times. V usage is TRBV12-3 or TRBV12-4 and J usage is TRBJ2-7; TRBD2 is a possible D gene (6 bases). This sequence was found in a human donor who donated a stem cell graft to a child with acute lymphoblastic leukemia. The specimen comprised PBMCs from the stem cell graft donor, sampled from the stem cell graft. The CDR3 sequence is CASRGTAAYEQYF. DNA for the CDR3: TGTGCCAGCCGCGGGACTGCCGCCTACGAGCAGTACTTC.